The 23 T cell receptor beta chains listed next were all sequenced from one sample in a study of chemoradiotherapy in HPV16-positive cancers. TCRdb keeps only in-frame clones here, not all; method: immunoSEQ multiplex PCR. The sample holds tens of thousands of clones, about 85% seen once. Sequences were derived from blood, sampled from a patient who underwent chemoradiotherapy. These receptors were collected from a human donor with HPV-associated anogenital cancer.

The rearrangement links TRBV16 to TRBJ1-2, with D unresolved. The germline V gene has CDR1 KGHSY and CDR2 FQNENV. The V and J ends lost 3 bases and 4 bases respectively, with 12 bases between them. The CDR3 contains 14 residues. In nucleotides, the CDR3 is TGTGCCAGCAGCCAGGTTACAGATTCCTATGGCTACACCTTC. Protein product: CASSQVTDSYGYTF.

This chain links TRBV15 with TRBJ2-2; the match to TRBD1 covers 10 bases. This CDR3 region has 16 residues. Per germline, CDR1 LNHNV and CDR2 YYDKDF (reference sequence). Trimming at V came to 2 bases and at J to 7 bases, leaving 7 bases not matched to a gene. This chain's CDR3 is CATSRPGQGRVGELFF. CDR3 nucleotide sequence: TGTGCCACCAGCAGACCGGGACAGGGGAGGGTCGGGGAGCTGTTTTTT.

This chain uses TRBV18 with TRBJ1-4, with D unresolved. CDR3 length equals 15 residues. Germline loops: CDR1 KGHSH, CDR2 LQKENI. Trimming removed 3 bases from V and 4 bases from J, with 12 bases in between. CDR3 in amino acids: CASSPRSQYNEKLFF. The CDR3, as DNA: TGTGCCAGCTCACCGAGATCACAGTATAATGAAAAACTGTTTTTT.

The V and J genes are TRBV6-5 and TRBJ2-7; TRBD1 matches at 8 bases. CDR1 is MNHEY, CDR2 SVGAGI, per germline. The CDR3 runs to 15 residues. V lost 0 bases to trimming and J lost 7 bases; unmatched junction nucleotides: 8. CDR3 region: CASSYSDREVWEQYF. The CDR3 DNA follows: TGTGCCAGCAGTTACTCGGACAGGGAGGTGTGGGAGCAGTACTTC.

This clone was seen only once. The chain joins TRBV7-8 to TRBJ2-1, with 10 bases that match TRBD1. Germline loops: CDR1 SGHVS, CDR2 FQNEAQ. V was clipped by 5 bases and J by 9 bases; unmatched bases: 10. The CDR3 loop spans 15 amino acids. CDR3 nucleotide sequence: TGTGCCAGCAGCCAAGCACGGACAGGGGGAGGTGAGCAGTTCTTC. It yields the protein CASSQARTGGGEQFF.

V and J are TRBV29-1 and TRBJ2-5, with D possibly TRBD2 on 6 matching bases. CDR1 SQVTM and CDR2 ANQGSEA come from the germline V gene. Trimming pared 7 bases from V and 4 bases from J, leaving 19 bases between. The CDR3 is made up of 14 amino acids. The CDR3 sequence: CSAPRGTGRETQYF. In nucleotides, the CDR3 is TGCAGCGCACCACGGGGGACCGGGAGAGAGACCCAGTACTTC.

The CDR3 DNA is TGTGCCAGTATCGGAAACGGAATGGCCGGGGAGCTGTTTTTT. Protein: CASIGNGMAGELFF. The chain is built from TRBV19 and TRBJ2-2; no firm D call. This CDR3 has 14 amino acids. Trimming removed 7 bases at V and 6 bases at J, with 15 bases between. Germline values: CDR1 LNHDA, CDR2 SQIVND (reference sequence).

This clone was seen just once. In nucleotides, the CDR3 is TGTGCCAGCAGCTTTCGTAGTGGCAACAATGAGCAGTTCTTC. Protein sequence: CASSFRSGNNEQFF. This chain uses TRBV7-2 with TRBJ2-1; D ambiguous. Germline assignment: CDR1 SGHTA and CDR2 FQGNSA. CDR3 size: 14 residues. The ends were cut back, 3 bases at V and 5 bases at J, with 11 bases in the middle.

The chain couples TRBV28 to TRBJ2-1; 7 bases match TRBD2. CDR1 is MDHEN, CDR2 SYDVKM, per germline. Trimming removed 8 bases from V and 7 bases from J; junction bases left unmatched: 14. The CDR3 spans 15 residues. The CDR3 reads CASDFGLAESNEQFF. The CDR3 DNA is TGTGCCAGCGACTTCGGCCTAGCGGAATCTAATGAGCAGTTCTTC.

V is TRBV7-9 and J is TRBJ2-3, with 9 bases lining up with TRBD2. CDR3 length equals 19 residues. Trimming took 4 bases from V and 0 from J; bases not matched to a gene: 14. Per germline, CDR1 SEHNR and CDR2 FQNEAQ (reference sequence). The CDR3 loop reads CASSSSLTSGYPSTDTQYF. The CDR3 DNA reads as TGTGCCAGCAGCTCATCGCTGACTAGCGGTTACCCTAGCACAGATACGCAGTATTTT.

The J gene is TRBJ2-5, the V gene TRBV7-6, with D hard to call. The CDR3 runs 13 residues. Germline V gene sequence: CDR1 SGHVS, CDR2 FNYEAQ. V lost 3 bases, J lost 0 bases, and 5 bases lay in between. The CDR3 coding sequence is TGTGCCAGCAGCTTTAGGGACCAAGAGACCCAGTACTTC. It encodes CASSFRDQETQYF.

The chain uses TRBV19 and TRBJ2-7; TRBD1 aligns across 9 bases. V shed 1 base and J 6 bases; nucleotides not matched to a gene: 1. CDR3 length: 13 residues. Germline loops: CDR1 LNHDA, CDR2 SQIVND (reference sequence). The CDR3 region is CASSIGTGAEQYF. As DNA, the CDR3 is TGTGCCAGTAGTATAGGGACAGGGGCCGAGCAGTACTTC.

The chain recombines TRBV7-2 with TRBJ1-3; no clear D gene. The CDR3 length is 15 residues. V gave up 5 bases and J gave up 2 bases, with 13 bases separating them. Germline V gene data show CDR1 as SGHTA and CDR2 as FQGNSA. CDR3 bases: TGTGCCAGCAGCACCCGACATTCACCTGGAAACACCATATATTTT. Translated, it gives CASSTRHSPGNTIYF.

CDR3 DNA sequence: TGTGCCAGCAGGAGCCACTATATTAGTGGGGCCAACGTCCTGACTTTC. Translation: CASRSHYISGANVLTF. The chain combines TRBV2 with TRBJ2-6; D uncertain. CDR1 SNHLY and CDR2 FYNNEI come from the germline V gene. The CDR3 runs 16 residues. Trimming took off 6 bases at V and 3 bases at J, with 15 bases between the two ends.

The chain employs TRBV19 and TRBJ2-5, with D perhaps matching TRBD2 (6 bases). This CDR3 has 16 amino acids. The V gene's germline CDR1 is LNHDA and CDR2 SQIVND (reference sequence). Trimming took 1 base from V and 1 from J, leaving 13 bases between them. Written as DNA, the CDR3 is TGTGCCAGTAGTATAGGGCTAGCGCATGTCCAAGAGACCCAGTACTTC. It specifies CASSIGLAHVQETQYF.

The chain employs TRBV18 and TRBJ2-7; weak D call: TRBD2 (6 bases). Trimming stripped 0 bases from V and 2 bases from J, with 11 bases between. Germline V gives CDR1 KGHSH, CDR2 LQKENI. CDR3 length equals 15 residues. The CDR3 DNA is TGTGCCAGCTCACCACCTAGGGGAGGTCCCTACGAGCAGTACTTC. It codes for CASSPPRGGPYEQYF.

The chain couples TRBV12-5 to TRBJ2-3, with D possibly called TRBD1 or TRBD2 (6 bases each). Deletions cut 4 bases from V and 3 bases from J, with 11 bases between. The CDR3 spans 14 residues. Germline CDR1 and CDR2: LGHNT and FRNRAP. CDR3 amino acids: CASGWGADTDTQYF. For the CDR3, the DNA is TGTGCTAGTGGTTGGGGGGCAGATACAGATACGCAGTATTTT.

V and J are TRBV7-6 and TRBJ2-5; 8 nucleotides agree with TRBD2. CDR3 length: 17 residues. Germline lookup yields CDR1 SGHVS and CDR2 FNYEAQ. V shed 3 bases, J shed 4 bases, and the junction held 13 bases outside the gene matches. CDR3 in DNA: TGTGCCAGCAGCTTTTTACCTAACGGGGGGGAAGGAGAGACCCAGTACTTC. Translation gives CASSFLPNGGEGETQYF.

This chain connects TRBV7-2 to TRBJ1-3, with TRBD1 as a possible D gene (6 bases). This CDR3 has 14 residues. The germline V gene has CDR1 SGHTA and CDR2 FQGNSA. V gave up 6 bases and J gave up 0 bases, with 9 bases separating them. The CDR3 sequence is CASSTGSSGNTIYF. The DNA for the CDR3 is TGTGCCAGCAGTACAGGGAGCTCTGGAAACACCATATATTTT.

Comments on this clone: The same CDR3 can be traced to other DNA sequences in this sample. The CDR3 reads CASSILVNYGYTF. CDR3 nucleotide sequence: TGTGCCAGTAGTATCCTCGTCAACTATGGCTACACCTTC. The chain couples TRBV19 to TRBJ1-2; no definite D call. Trimming pared 3 bases from V and 2 bases from J, leaving 7 bases between. CDR1 is LNHDA and CDR2 is SQIVND in the germline V gene (reference sequence). This CDR3 comprises 13 residues.

This rearrangement joins TRBV7-9 to TRBJ1-4; D not certain. With 2 bases removed from V and 1 base from J, the gap between germline ends came to 11 bases. The CDR3 is made up of 16 amino acids. Germline V lookup: CDR1 SEHNR, CDR2 FQNEAQ (reference sequence). The CDR3 nucleotides are TGTGCCAGCAGCTTAATGGGTGGAGGAACTAATGAAAAACTGTTTTTT. Translating gives CASSLMGGGTNEKLFF.

The chain carries TRBV7-6 and TRBJ2-1; 7 nucleotides align to TRBD2. This CDR3 region has 14 residues. Germline V gene data show CDR1 as SGHVS and CDR2 as FNYEAQ. The J segment lost 10 bases and the V segment lost 1 base, leaving 7 bases of the junction unmatched. In nucleotides, the CDR3 is TGTGCCAGCAGCTTAGGGAGACTAGCCTACGAGCAGTTCTTC. Its protein is CASSLGRLAYEQFF. Filled out from reference TRBV7-6 and TRBJ2-1, the complete variable domain reads GAGVSQSPRYKVTKRGQDVALRCDPISGHVSLYWYRQALGQGPEFLTYFNYEAQQDKSGLPNDRFSAERPEGSISTLTIQRTEQRDSAMYRCASSLGRLAYEQFFGPGTRLTVL.

The chain joins TRBV4-3 to TRBJ2-7; TRBD2 matches 8 bases. The CDR3 extends over 13 amino acids. Trimming took 4 bases from V and 6 from J; bases not matched to a gene: 5. Germline CDR1 is LGHNA and CDR2 is YSLEER. The CDR3 here is CASSLSGGGEQYF. The CDR3 DNA reads TGCGCCAGCAGCCTCTCGGGGGGGGGCGAGCAGTACTTC.